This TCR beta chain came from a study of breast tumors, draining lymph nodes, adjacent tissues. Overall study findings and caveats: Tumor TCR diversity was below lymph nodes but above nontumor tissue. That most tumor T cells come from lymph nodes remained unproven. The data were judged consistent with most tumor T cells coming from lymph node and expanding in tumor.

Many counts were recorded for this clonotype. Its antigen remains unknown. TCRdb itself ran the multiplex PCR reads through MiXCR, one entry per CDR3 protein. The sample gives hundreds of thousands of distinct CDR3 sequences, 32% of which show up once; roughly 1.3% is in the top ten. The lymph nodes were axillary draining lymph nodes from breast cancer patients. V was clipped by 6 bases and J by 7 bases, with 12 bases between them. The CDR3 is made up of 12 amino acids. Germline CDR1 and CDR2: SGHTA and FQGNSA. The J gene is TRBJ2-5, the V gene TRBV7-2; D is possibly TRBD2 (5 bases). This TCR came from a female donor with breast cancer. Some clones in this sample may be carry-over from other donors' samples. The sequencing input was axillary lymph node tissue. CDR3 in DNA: TGTGCCAGCAGTTTAAGCCGGGGGACCCAGTACTTC. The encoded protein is CASSLSRGTQYF.